The 26 T cell receptor beta chains presented below share a single source sample, sequenced in a study of CD8 T cells in ankylosing spondylitis. Overall study findings and caveats: A motif in TCR beta, a set of 8 or 9 highly homologous variants, appeared characteristic of ankylosing spondylitis blood.

Each CDR3 protein gets one entry after TCRdb re-called the 5' RACE reads with MiXCR. The sample has under 950,000 distinct CDR3 sequences; under 20% are singletons. The antigens these receptors bind are not known. The source material was blood, either unsorted or a sorted T cell fraction (not recorded which). The receptors stem from a male donor with ankylosing spondylitis.

This clonotype appeared a few times. J is TRBJ1-3 and V is TRBV7-8; D not resolved. V was trimmed by 1 base and J by 3 bases, leaving 10 bases between them. This CDR3 spans 15 amino acids. Germline V gives CDR1 SGHVS, CDR2 FQNEAQ. The chain's CDR3 is CASSLGGSRGNTIYF. As DNA, the CDR3 is TGTGCCAGCAGCTTAGGCGGCAGTCGTGGAAACACCATATATTTT.

The DNA of the CDR3 is TGCGCCAGCAGCCAAGATGGGACAGGGGTATACTCTGGGGCCAACGTCCTGACTTTC. This translates into CASSQDGTGVYSGANVLTF. This chain uses TRBV4-3 with TRBJ2-6; TRBD1 agrees at 10 bases. CDR1 and CDR2 (germline): LGHNA, YSLEER. There are 19 residues in the CDR3. V lost 0 bases and J lost 0; bases outside the gene matches: 5.

This clonotype was seen ten or more times. The rearrangement joins TRBV5-6 to TRBJ2-7; 11 bases align to TRBD2. CDR1 SGHDT and CDR2 YYEEEE come from the germline V gene. The CDR3 is 13 residues long. V lost 4 bases to trimming and J lost 6 bases; unmatched junction nucleotides: 3. The CDR3 nucleotides are TGTGCCAGCAGCGTGCTAGCGGGAGGCGAGCAGTACTTC. It specifies CASSVLAGGEQYF.

This clonotype was seen a handful of times. The J gene is TRBJ1-6, the V gene TRBV12-3 or TRBV12-4; D unresolved. The CDR3 totals 17 residues. Trimming stripped 1 base from V and 8 bases from J, with 18 bases between. CDR3 bases: TGTGCCAGCAGTTTAGGTCCCCTGCAGTCCTGGGATTCACCCCTCCACTTT. Translation gives CASSLGPLQSWDSPLHF.

This clonotype has more than one count but fewer than ten. V gene TRBV7-9 combines with J gene TRBJ2-3; D is unclear. The CDR3 has 13 residues. From germline, CDR1 is SEHNR and CDR2 FQNEAQ (reference sequence). The V end was cut by 3 bases, the J end by 4 bases, with 8 bases between. This CDR3 reads CASSLFPPDTQYF. CDR3 sequence (DNA): TGTGCCAGCAGCTTGTTTCCACCAGATACGCAGTATTTT.

The sample holds many counts of this clonotype. The chain combines TRBV5-1 with TRBJ2-7, with D tentatively TRBD2 (5 bases). This CDR3 contains 13 residues. V dropped 0 bases and J dropped 2 bases, with 6 bases sitting between them. Germline loops: CDR1 SGHRS, CDR2 YFSETQ. The CDR3 sequence: CASSLARAYEQYF. The CDR3, as DNA: TGCGCCAGCAGCTTGGCGCGGGCCTACGAGCAGTACTTC.

This clonotype showed up just a few times. The V gene is TRBV3-1, the J gene TRBJ1-5; maybe TRBD1 (5 bases). This CDR3 is 15 amino acids long. V dropped 1 base and J dropped 6 bases, with 13 bases sitting between them. The germline V gene has CDR1 LGHDT and CDR2 YNNKEL (reference sequence). CDR3 sequence reads: CASSQGSVGGQPQHF. CDR3 in DNA: TGTGCCAGCAGCCAAGGATCCGTGGGGGGTCAGCCCCAGCATTTT.

The chain combines TRBV7-2 with TRBJ2-4; D may match TRBD1 or TRBD2 (7 bases each). Trimming removed 5 bases at V and 7 bases at J, with 15 bases between. Looked up from germline, CDR1 is SGHTA and CDR2 is FQGNSA. The CDR3 spans 14 residues. The CDR3 nucleotides are TGTGCCAGCAGCGAGACAGGGAGGGGGAACATTCAGTACTTC. Amino acids: CASSETGRGNIQYF. Combining the CDR3 with reference TRBV7-2 and TRBJ2-4 gives the whole variable domain GAGVSQSPSNKVTEKGKDVELRCDPISGHTALYWYRQSLGQGLEFLIYFQGNSAPDKSGLPSDRFSAERTGGSVSTLTIQRTQQEDSAVYLCASSETGRGNIQYFGAGTRLSVL.

The genes are TRBV7-6 and TRBJ1-1; D call uncertain. The germline CDR1 and CDR2 sequences are SGHVS and FNYEAQ. Deletions cut 4 bases from V and 1 base from J, with 13 bases between. The CDR3 sequence is 15 residues long. The CDR3 bases are TGTGCCAGCAGCTCCGGCGTCGGCCAGAACACTGAAGCTTTCTTT. Its protein product is CASSSGVGQNTEAFF.

This clonotype was detected ten times or more. This rearrangement joins TRBV4-1 to TRBJ2-7; TRBD2 matches at 9 bases. CDR1 is MGHRA and CDR2 is YSYEKL in the germline V gene. Trimming cost V 4 bases and J 0 bases; bases outside gene matches: 13. The CDR3 loop spans 18 amino acids. The CDR3 DNA is TGCGCCAGCAGCCGAGAATCCGGGACTAGCCTTTCCTCCTACGAGCAGTACTTC. Residues: CASSRESGTSLSSYEQYF.

This chain links TRBV27 with TRBJ1-1, with D maybe TRBD1 (6 bases). The germline gives CDR1 MNHEY, CDR2 SMNVEV (reference sequence). The CDR3 has 14 residues. V was pared by 6 bases and J by 4 bases, with 15 bases between. The CDR3 DNA reads as TGTGCCAGCAGGCGCCCAGGGGTGGGCACTGAAGCTTTCTTT. Translated: CASRRPGVGTEAFF.

This chain uses TRBV7-2 with TRBJ1-6; D gene uncertain. The V gene's germline CDR1 is SGHTA and CDR2 FQGNSA. There are 11 residues in the CDR3. V lost 6 bases and J lost 14, with 11 bases in between. The CDR3 DNA reads as TGTGCCAGCAGTAGTGGGAGGGCCCTCCACTTT. It translates to CASSSGRALHF.

This chain links TRBV7-2 with TRBJ2-7; TRBD2 matches at 8 bases. The V segment lost 3 bases and the J segment 5 bases; nucleotides outside the gene matches: 9. This CDR3 spans 15 amino acids. Germline values: CDR1 SGHTA, CDR2 FQGNSA. DNA of the CDR3: TGTGCCAGCAGCTTTAGCGGGACCTCTCGGAACGAGCAGTACTTC. It encodes CASSFSGTSRNEQYF.

This clonotype was picked up a small number of times. The chain carries TRBV10-3 and TRBJ2-1; D remains unclear. The CDR3 has 16 amino acids. Trimming took off 3 bases at V and 2 bases at J, with 14 bases between the two ends. Per the germline V gene, CDR1 is ENHRY and CDR2 is SYGVKD. The CDR3 loop is CAISDSGGETYNEQFF. DNA of the CDR3: TGTGCCATCAGTGATTCTGGCGGAGAAACCTACAATGAGCAGTTCTTC.

The V gene is TRBV9, the J gene TRBJ2-2; D is uncertain. This CDR3 contains 16 residues. Germline-derived CDR1 and CDR2 are SGDLS and YYNGEE. V was pared by 5 bases and J by 0 bases, with 14 bases between. The CDR3 nucleotides read TGTGCCAGCAGGCCCCATCATTCCACGAACACCGGGGAGCTGTTTTTT. Encoded protein: CASRPHHSTNTGELFF.

The rearrangement joins TRBV7-2 to TRBJ2-7; perhaps TRBD2 as D (5 bases). V dropped 5 bases and J dropped 0 bases, with 14 bases sitting between them. Per germline, CDR1 SGHTA and CDR2 FQGNSA. The CDR3 loop spans 15 amino acids. The CDR3 DNA sequence: TGTGCCAGCAGCCCGCCCGGGGTAAGCTCCTACGAGCAGTACTTC. Amino acid sequence: CASSPPGVSSYEQYF.

This clonotype came up a few times. The chain carries TRBV7-9 and TRBJ1-5; D is undetermined. The CDR3 covers 13 residues. The ends were cut back, 10 bases at V and 4 bases at J, with 14 bases in the middle. Germline CDR1 SEHNR, CDR2 FQNEAQ (reference sequence). The CDR3 sequence is CATSRASNQPQHF. The CDR3 coding sequence is TGTGCCACCTCACGGGCTTCGAATCAGCCCCAGCATTTT.

The rearrangement uses TRBV9 and TRBJ2-5; D is possibly TRBD2 (6 bases). Germline CDR1 and CDR2: SGDLS and YYNGEE. The CDR3 has 14 residues. The germline V and J ends were trimmed by 2 bases and 2 bases, with 10 bases remaining between them. The CDR3 protein is CASSVWGRQETQYF. In nucleotides, the CDR3 is TGTGCCAGCAGCGTTTGGGGGAGGCAAGAGACCCAGTACTTC.

V and J are TRBV2 and TRBJ1-4, with no clear D. Germline V gene lookup returns CDR1 SNHLY and CDR2 FYNNEI. The length of the CDR3 is 15 residues. V dropped 4 bases and J dropped 0 bases, with 9 bases sitting between them. CDR3: CASSATVATNEKLFF. The DNA for the CDR3 is TGTGCCAGCAGTGCCACAGTCGCAACTAATGAAAAACTGTTTTTT.

V usage is TRBV7-2 and J usage is TRBJ2-5; 12 positions match TRBD2. The CDR3 covers 15 residues. V trimming: 5 bases; J trimming: 10 bases; junction bases outside the gene matches: 11. Per the germline V gene, CDR1 is SGHTA and CDR2 is FQGNSA. The CDR3 bases are TGTGCCAGCAGCCGAAGGACTAGCGGGACTGGGATCCAGTACTTC. As protein: CASSRRTSGTGIQYF.

This clonotype was seen a handful of times. The chain recombines TRBV4-2 with TRBJ2-1; D gene unclear. V shed 4 bases and J shed 0 bases, with 22 bases lying between them. The CDR3 covers 19 residues. Germline V gene lookup returns CDR1 LGHNA and CDR2 YNFKEQ. CDR3 loop: CASSPHQVVRKSSYNEQFF. The CDR3 DNA reads as TGTGCCAGCAGCCCCCACCAAGTTGTGCGGAAGAGCTCCTACAATGAGCAGTTCTTC.

The rearrangement uses TRBV3-1 and TRBJ2-1; D may be TRBD2 (5 bases). V lost 0 bases and J lost 8, with 17 bases in between. The CDR3 length is 16 residues. Germline CDR1 LGHDT, CDR2 YNNKEL (reference sequence). The CDR3 DNA follows: TGTGCCAGCAGCCAAGAGGACCGGGGAGTTCACGATGAGCAGTTCTTC. This translates into CASSQEDRGVHDEQFF.

This clonotype showed up many times. This chain joins TRBV5-1 and TRBJ1-1; D unclear. Trimming took 0 bases from V and 0 from J, leaving 9 bases between them. The CDR3 consists of 15 residues. CDR1 SGHRS and CDR2 YFSETQ come from the germline V gene. DNA for the CDR3: TGCGCCAGCAGCTTGGAACCTACGATGAACACTGAAGCTTTCTTT. Translation gives CASSLEPTMNTEAFF.

This sequence joins TRBV19 and TRBJ1-5; 7 bases line up with TRBD1. The germline gives CDR1 LNHDA, CDR2 SQIVND (reference sequence). The V and J ends lost 6 bases and 4 bases, in that order; junction bases with no gene match: 18. This CDR3 spans 18 amino acids. The CDR3 sequence: CASRPPRRGGRGNQPQHF. CDR3 DNA: TGTGCCAGTAGGCCACCCCGCAGGGGGGGTAGGGGTAATCAGCCCCAGCATTTT.

The chain uses TRBV11-2 and TRBJ2-3, with TRBD2 matching 9 bases. Trimming took 1 base from V and 3 from J; bases not matched to a gene: 8. This CDR3 comprises 17 residues. CDR1 is SGHAT and CDR2 is FQNNGV in the germline V gene. This CDR3 is CASSLGPSGVLTDTQYF. In DNA form, the CDR3 reads TGTGCCAGCAGCTTAGGCCCTAGCGGGGTCTTAACAGATACGCAGTATTTT.

The V gene is TRBV5-6, the J gene TRBJ2-7; 8 bases agree with TRBD1. The CDR3 loop spans 15 amino acids. V lost 4 bases, J lost 0 bases, and 6 bases stayed unmatched. Looked up from germline, CDR1 is SGHDT and CDR2 is YYEEEE. This CDR3 reads CASSLRDRSSYEQYF. The CDR3 DNA reads TGTGCCAGCAGCCTACGGGACAGGAGCTCCTACGAGCAGTACTTC.